Each of the 3 T cell receptor beta chains below was sequenced from the same sample in a study of CXCR3-negative and CXCR3-positive naive CD8 T cells. Libraries of TRB cDNA were made by 5' RACE and carried UMIs. TCRdb reworked the 5' RACE reads into one entry per CDR3 protein, no DNA. The ten top clones account for about 1.5%, within a sample of roughly 70,000 distinct CDR3 sequences. The material sequenced was naive CXCR3- CD8+ T cells from blood. Specified subset: CD45RO-CCR7+CD27+CD95- naive CD8+ T cells lacking CXCR3 (TNR3-). These TCRs come from a human donor in good health. Some clones in this sample may be carry-over from other donors' samples.

The rearrangement links TRBV13 to TRBJ2-2; lacking DNA, the TRBD2 call made by TCRdb goes unchecked. Germline V gene lookup returns CDR1 PRHDT and CDR2 FYEKMQ (reference sequence). This CDR3 comprises 16 residues. This chain's CDR3 is CASSPGLAGDPGELFF.

CDR3 residues: CASSPFDSYNEQFF. This chain links TRBV27 with TRBJ2-1; TCRdb picks TRBD1, but there is no DNA to check that call. CDR1 and CDR2 (germline): MNHEY, SMNVEV (reference sequence). The CDR3 covers 14 residues.

The rearrangement links TRBV10-3 to TRBJ1-5. Germline CDR1 is ENHRY and CDR2 is SYGVKD. This CDR3 spans 19 amino acids. This CDR3 reads CAISESTMVGVYSNQPQHF.